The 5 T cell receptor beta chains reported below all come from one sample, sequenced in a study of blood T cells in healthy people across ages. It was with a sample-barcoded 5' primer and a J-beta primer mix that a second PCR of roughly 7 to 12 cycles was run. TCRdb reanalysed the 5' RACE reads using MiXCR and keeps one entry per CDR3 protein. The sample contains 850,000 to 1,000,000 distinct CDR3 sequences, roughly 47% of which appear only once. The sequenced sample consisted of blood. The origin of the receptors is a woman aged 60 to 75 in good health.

DNA of the CDR3: TGCAGTGCCCCGAGGCAGATGAACACTGAAGCTTTCTTT. Protein: CSAPRQMNTEAFF. V usage is TRBV20-1 and J usage is TRBJ1-1, with D unclear. V shed 6 bases and J shed 0 bases, with 11 bases lying between them. The CDR3 runs to 13 residues. Germline V gene sequence: CDR1 DFQATT, CDR2 SNEGSKA (reference sequence).

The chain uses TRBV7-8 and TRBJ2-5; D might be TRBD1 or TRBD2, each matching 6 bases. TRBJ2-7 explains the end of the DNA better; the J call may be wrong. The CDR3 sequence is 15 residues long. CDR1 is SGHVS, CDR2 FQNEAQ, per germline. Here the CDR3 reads CASSEGGMGLYEQYF. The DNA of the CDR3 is TGTGCCAGCAGCGAAGGGGGTATGGGACTCTACGAGCAGTACTTC.

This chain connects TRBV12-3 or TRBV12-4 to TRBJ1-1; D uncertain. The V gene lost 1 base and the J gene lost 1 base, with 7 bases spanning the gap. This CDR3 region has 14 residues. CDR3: CASSLEAWNTEAFF. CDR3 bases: TGTGCCAGCAGTTTAGAGGCTTGGAACACTGAAGCTTTCTTT.

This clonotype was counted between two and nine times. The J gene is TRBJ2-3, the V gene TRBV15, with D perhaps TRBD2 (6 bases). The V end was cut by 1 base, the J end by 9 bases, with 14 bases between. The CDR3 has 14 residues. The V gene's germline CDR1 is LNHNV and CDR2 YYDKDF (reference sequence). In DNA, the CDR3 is TGTGCCACCAGCAGAGTTGGGACTCAGATAACGCAGTATTTT. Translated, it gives CATSRVGTQITQYF.

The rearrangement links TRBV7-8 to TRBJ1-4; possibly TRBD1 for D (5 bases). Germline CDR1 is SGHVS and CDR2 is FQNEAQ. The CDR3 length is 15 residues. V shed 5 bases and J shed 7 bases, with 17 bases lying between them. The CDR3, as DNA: TGTGCCAGCAGCCCTGGGGACCGACCAGCTGAAAAACTGTTTTTT. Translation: CASSPGDRPAEKLFF.